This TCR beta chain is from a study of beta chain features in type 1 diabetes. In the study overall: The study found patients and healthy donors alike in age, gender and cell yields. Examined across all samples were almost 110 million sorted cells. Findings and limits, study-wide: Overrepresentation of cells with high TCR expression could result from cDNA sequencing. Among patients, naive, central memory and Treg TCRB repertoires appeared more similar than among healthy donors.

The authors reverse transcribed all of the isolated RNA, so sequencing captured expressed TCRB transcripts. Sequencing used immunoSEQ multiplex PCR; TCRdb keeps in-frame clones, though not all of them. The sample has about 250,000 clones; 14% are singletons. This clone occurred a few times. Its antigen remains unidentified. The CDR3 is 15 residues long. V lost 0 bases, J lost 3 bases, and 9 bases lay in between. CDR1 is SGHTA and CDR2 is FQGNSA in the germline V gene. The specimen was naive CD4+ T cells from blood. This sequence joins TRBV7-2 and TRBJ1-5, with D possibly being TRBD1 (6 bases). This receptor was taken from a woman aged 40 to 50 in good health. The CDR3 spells CASSLAGASNQPQHF. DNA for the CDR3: TGTGCCAGCAGCTTAGCGGGGGCGTCCAATCAGCCCCAGCATTTT.